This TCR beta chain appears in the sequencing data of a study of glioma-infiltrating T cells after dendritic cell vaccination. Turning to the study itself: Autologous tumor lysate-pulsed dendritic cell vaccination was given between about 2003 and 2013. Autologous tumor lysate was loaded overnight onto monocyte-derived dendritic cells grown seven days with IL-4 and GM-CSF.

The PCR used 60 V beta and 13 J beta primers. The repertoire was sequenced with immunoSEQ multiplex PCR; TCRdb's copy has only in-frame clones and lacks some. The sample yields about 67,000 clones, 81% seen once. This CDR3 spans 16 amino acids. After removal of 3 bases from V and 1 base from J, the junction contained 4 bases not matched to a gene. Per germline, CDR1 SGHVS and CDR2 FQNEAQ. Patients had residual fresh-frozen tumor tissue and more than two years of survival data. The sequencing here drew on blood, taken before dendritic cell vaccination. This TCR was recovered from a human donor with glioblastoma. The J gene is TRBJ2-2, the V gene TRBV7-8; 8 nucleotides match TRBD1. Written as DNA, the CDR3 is TGTGCCAGCAGCTTCACGGACAGGGAGAACACCGGGGAGCTGTTTTTT. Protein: CASSFTDRENTGELFF.